Sequencing of this T cell receptor beta chain was carried out in a study of T cells in tuberculosis. Study as a whole: Samples predate treatment or fall within its first 7 days. Study-level points and caveats: Active tuberculosis cases were adults; controls were adolescents. Shorter CDR3-alpha in active tuberculosis partly drove smaller distances. Classification accuracy was about 90% (AUROC approximately 0.89) with the GMM-specific repertoire.

Repertoires were generated with immunoSEQ multiplex PCR, while TCRdb's copy carries only in-frame clones and drops some. The table shows some 49,000 clones, with about 95% occurring only once. Described time point: new active TB diagnosis, blood taken before or within 7 days of starting treatment. Worth noting for this clone: Its target is not known.

The CDR3 contains 13 residues. Deletions cut 0 bases from V and 7 bases from J, with 7 bases between. CDR1 and CDR2 from the germline V gene are ENHRY and SYGVKD. This receptor was identified in an adult with tuberculosis. This material consisted of PBMCs, taken at tuberculosis diagnosis. The V gene is TRBV10-3, the J gene TRBJ1-5; D remains unclear. DNA of the CDR3: TGTGCCATCAGTGAGTCGACGGGGCAGCCCCAGCATTTT. Translation gives CAISESTGQPQHF.